This TCR beta chain was identified during a study of T cell repertoires in aging, cancer and after chemotherapy. Whole-study context: Glioblastoma patients receiving temozolomide-based therapy gave paired samples before and after chemotherapy. Findings and caveats of the study: The repertoire data cannot show anything about immunological memory following chemotherapy. Across the chemotherapy interval, each cancer cohort showed higher median generation probability, suggesting thymic rebound.

This clonotype is large within its sample. Antigen unknown. TCR beta rearrangements were amplified from peripheral blood genomic DNA. CDR1 is MNHEY, CDR2 SVGEGT, per germline. This CDR3 is built from 15 residues. V was cut by 6 bases and J by 1 base, with 13 bases left in between. A mixed TRB-A/B primer pool amplified rearranged TRB by multiplex touch-down PCR. TCRdb re-called the multiplex PCR reads through MiXCR, storing one row per CDR3 protein. The data show more than 1,200 distinct CDR3 sequences, about 20% seen once. The source is a human donor with a solid tumor. The chain combines TRBV6-2 or TRBV6-3 with TRBJ2-1; D might be TRBD1 (6 bases). Source material: blood. The CDR3 DNA reads as TGTGCCAGCAGCCCTAGGGGGACGTCCTACAATGAGCAGTTCTTC. This translates into CASSPRGTSYNEQFF.